The text below deals with one TCR beta chain. cDNA serving as the sequencing template came from extracted, reverse transcribed RNA. Clones were read by immunoSEQ multiplex PCR, and TCRdb kept only the in-frame ones, dropping some. The sample comprises fewer than 100,000 clones, 40% to 45% of which are singletons, and approximately 0.79% rests with the top ten. This sample was included in a study of CD8+ T cells in alopecia areata. Overall study: Tofacitinib administration persisted for 6 to 18 months, succeeded by 6 months off drug.

Specimens obtained from alopecia areata patients comprised lesional scalp punch biopsies and peripheral blood. The specimen sequenced was CD4+ T cells sorted from blood. This TCR was sampled from a human donor with alopecia areata.

CDR3 DNA sequence: TGTGCCTGGAGTGTACGAAGGAGCTTCCGCACAGATACGCAGTATTTT. This gives the protein CAWSVRRSFRTDTQYF. The rearrangement uses TRBV30 and TRBJ2-3; D gene ambiguous. Germline V gene data show CDR1 as GTSNPN and CDR2 as SVGIG (reference sequence). The CDR3 loop spans 16 amino acids. Trimming took off 0 bases at V and 1 base at J, with 14 bases between the two ends.